Listed below are T cell receptor beta chains from one sample, sequenced in a study of OX40 agonist ivuxolimab in advanced cancers. Profiled with immunoSEQ multiplex PCR; TCRdb holds only in-frame clones, not every one. The sample holds tens of thousands of clones, roughly 90% seen once. The sample in question was CD4+ or CD8+ T cells sorted from blood, obtained in a trial of the OX40 agonist ivuxolimab. The source is an adult with an advanced solid tumor such as melanoma, head and neck, liver or kidney cancer. Both conserved end residues are part of each CDR3. Each record gives: V gene, D gene, clone size, J gene, CDR3 DNA, CDR3 protein. A D gene is named only where the DNA matches it firmly. Size is stated for part of the rows, as once, few or many counts, or as a class when the clone is expanded.

v_gene: TRBV4-3
d_gene: NA
abundance: NA
j_gene: TRBJ2-3
CDR3nt: TGCGCCAGCAGCTCAGATGGGGATTTGGTAGATACGCAGTATTTT
CDR3aa: CASSSDGDLVDTQYF

v_gene: TRBV27
d_gene: TRBD1
abundance: NA
j_gene: TRBJ2-7
CDR3nt: TGTGCCAGCAGGCCGGGACAGTTTGTTGATTCCTACGAGCAGTACTTC
CDR3aa: CASRPGQFVDSYEQYF

v_gene: TRBV7-6
d_gene: NA
abundance: NA
j_gene: TRBJ2-7
CDR3nt: TGTGCCAGCAGCCAGCTTCCCCTGGGGTATAACGCTTCCTACGAGCAGTACTTC
CDR3aa: CASSQLPLGYNASYEQYF

v_gene: TRBV5-6
d_gene: TRBD2
abundance: NA
j_gene: TRBJ2-7
CDR3nt: TGTGCCAGCAGCCCAGAGGTGGCTAGCGGGGGGCTGTACGAGCAGTACTTC
CDR3aa: CASSPEVASGGLYEQYF

v_gene: TRBV10-2
d_gene: TRBD2
abundance: NA
j_gene: TRBJ2-1
CDR3nt: TGCGCCAGCAGTGAGCGGGGGGATTACAATGAGCAGTTCTTC
CDR3aa: CASSERGDYNEQFF

v_gene: TRBV19
d_gene: TRBD1
abundance: NA
j_gene: TRBJ1-4
CDR3nt: TGTGCCAGTAGCCCCGGACAGGGGCATGAAAAACTGTTTTTT
CDR3aa: CASSPGQGHEKLFF

v_gene: TRBV5-6
d_gene: TRBD1
abundance: NA
j_gene: TRBJ1-2
CDR3nt: TGTGCCAGCAGCTTTCCCCCCCCCACAGGGGGGAGATATGGCTACACCTTC
CDR3aa: CASSFPPPTGGRYGYTF

v_gene: TRBV7-8
d_gene: NA
abundance: NA
j_gene: TRBJ1-1
CDR3nt: TGTGCCAGCAGCGAAGGGGGTTGGACTGAAGCTTTCTTT
CDR3aa: CASSEGGWTEAFF

v_gene: TRBV5-1
d_gene: TRBD1
abundance: NA
j_gene: TRBJ2-1
CDR3nt: TGCGCCAGCAACGTGGCAGGGGGCAATGAGCAGTTCTTC
CDR3aa: CASNVAGGNEQFF

v_gene: TRBV5-1
d_gene: NA
abundance: NA
j_gene: TRBJ2-7
CDR3nt: TGCGCCAGCAGCTTGGGAGGGCACGAGCAGTACTTC
CDR3aa: CASSLGGHEQYF

v_gene: TRBV7-9
d_gene: TRBD2
abundance: NA
j_gene: TRBJ2-7
CDR3nt: TGTGCCAGCAGCCCGACTAGCGGCAGGTACGAGCAGTACTTC
CDR3aa: CASSPTSGRYEQYF

v_gene: TRBV9
d_gene: TRBD2
abundance: NA
j_gene: TRBJ2-2
CDR3nt: TGTGCCAGCAGCACGACTAGCGGGGGGGTGAACACCGGGGAGCTGTTTTTT
CDR3aa: CASSTTSGGVNTGELFF

v_gene: TRBV14
d_gene: NA
abundance: NA
j_gene: TRBJ1-5
CDR3nt: TGTGCCAGCAGCCAAGTGGCGAAAGGGACCAATCAGCCCCAGCATTTT
CDR3aa: CASSQVAKGTNQPQHF

v_gene: TRBV13
d_gene: NA
abundance: NA
j_gene: TRBJ1-2
CDR3nt: TGTGCCAGCAGCTTAGAGAATGGCTACACCTTC
CDR3aa: CASSLENGYTF

v_gene: TRBV11-2
d_gene: TRBD1
abundance: NA
j_gene: TRBJ2-7
CDR3nt: TGTGCCAGCAGCTCCCGGGACAGGGGCCTTCCCTACGAGCAGTACTTC
CDR3aa: CASSSRDRGLPYEQYF

v_gene: TRBV6-4
d_gene: NA
abundance: NA
j_gene: TRBJ2-1
CDR3nt: TGTGCCAGCAGTGACTCCCCCAAGAGCTCCTACAATGAGCAGTTCTTC
CDR3aa: CASSDSPKSSYNEQFF

v_gene: TRBV11-2
d_gene: NA
abundance: NA
j_gene: TRBJ1-1
CDR3nt: TGTGCCAGCAGCTTAGAGGGACCCACTGAAGCTTTCTTT
CDR3aa: CASSLEGPTEAFF

v_gene: TRBV29-1
d_gene: NA
abundance: NA
j_gene: TRBJ2-7
CDR3nt: TGCAGCGGCCGGTTGGCAGGGACCTACGAGCAGTACTTC
CDR3aa: CSGRLAGTYEQYF

v_gene: TRBV7-9
d_gene: TRBD1
abundance: few
j_gene: TRBJ2-7
CDR3nt: TGTGCCAGCAGCTTACCGACAGGGGGGAGCTCCTACGAGCAGTACTTC
CDR3aa: CASSLPTGGSSYEQYF

v_gene: TRBV19
d_gene: TRBD2
abundance: NA
j_gene: TRBJ2-3
CDR3nt: TGTGCCAGTAGTGCTGGGACTAGCGGGGGCACTAGCACAGATACGCAGTATTTT
CDR3aa: CASSAGTSGGTSTDTQYF

v_gene: TRBV29-1
d_gene: TRBD1
abundance: NA
j_gene: TRBJ2-7
CDR3nt: TGCAGCGTTGAAGACGACAGGGGAGCGGGCTACGAGCAGTACTTC
CDR3aa: CSVEDDRGAGYEQYF

v_gene: TRBV19
d_gene: NA
abundance: NA
j_gene: TRBJ1-5
CDR3nt: TGTGCCAGTAGGATTCAGACAGCTCCTAATCAGCCCCAGCATTTT
CDR3aa: CASRIQTAPNQPQHF

v_gene: TRBV25-1
d_gene: NA
abundance: few
j_gene: TRBJ2-3
CDR3nt: TGTGCCAGCAGTGAATATCGGGGCTCGTCTACAGATACGCAGTATTTT
CDR3aa: CASSEYRGSSTDTQYF

v_gene: TRBV5-1
d_gene: NA
abundance: NA
j_gene: TRBJ2-3
CDR3nt: TGCGCCAGCAGCTTGGTTTCTAGCACAGATACGCAGTATTTT
CDR3aa: CASSLVSSTDTQYF

v_gene: TRBV2
d_gene: TRBD1
abundance: NA
j_gene: TRBJ1-6
CDR3nt: TGTGCCAGCAGACGGGACAGTTACCTAAATTCACCCCTCCACTTT
CDR3aa: CASRRDSYLNSPLHF

v_gene: TRBV4-1
d_gene: TRBD2
abundance: once
j_gene: TRBJ2-1
CDR3nt: TGCGCCAGCAGCCACCTTAGCGGGTACTCCTACAATGAGCAGTTCTTC
CDR3aa: CASSHLSGYSYNEQFF

v_gene: TRBV4-2
d_gene: NA
abundance: NA
j_gene: TRBJ1-1
CDR3nt: TGTGCCAGCAGCCACGAGGGCGGTCTGGACACTGAAGCTTTCTTT
CDR3aa: CASSHEGGLDTEAFF

v_gene: TRBV7-9
d_gene: NA
abundance: few
j_gene: TRBJ2-7
CDR3nt: TGTGCCAGCAGCCTAATGGGGACGCATCTCGAGCAGTACTTC
CDR3aa: CASSLMGTHLEQYF

v_gene: TRBV27
d_gene: NA
abundance: NA
j_gene: TRBJ1-2
CDR3nt: TGTGCCAGCAGTTTATCGACCCAGCTCCATGGCTACACCTTC
CDR3aa: CASSLSTQLHGYTF

v_gene: TRBV7-6
d_gene: TRBD2
abundance: NA
j_gene: TRBJ2-7
CDR3nt: TGTGCCAGCAGCTTTAGCGGGGGGGCCTACGAGCAGTACTTC
CDR3aa: CASSFSGGAYEQYF

v_gene: TRBV5-8
d_gene: TRBD1
abundance: NA
j_gene: TRBJ2-7
CDR3nt: TGTGCCAGCCCCGCCCGGGACAGGCCTTCCTACGAGCAGTACTTC
CDR3aa: CASPARDRPSYEQYF

v_gene: TRBV21-1
d_gene: NA
abundance: NA
j_gene: TRBJ2-1
CDR3nt: TGTGCCAGCAGCAAAGTCGGGGGGCAGAGCTCCTACAATGAGCAGTTCTTC
CDR3aa: CASSKVGGQSSYNEQFF

v_gene: TRBV4-3
d_gene: NA
abundance: NA
j_gene: TRBJ1-2
CDR3nt: TGCGCCAGCAGCCAAGATCGGTCTAACTATGGCTACACCTTC
CDR3aa: CASSQDRSNYGYTF

v_gene: TRBV13
d_gene: NA
abundance: once
j_gene: TRBJ1-2
CDR3nt: TGTGCCAGCAGCTCATGGGGGGTGAGGTATGGCTACACCTTC
CDR3aa: CASSSWGVRYGYTF

v_gene: TRBV27
d_gene: TRBD1
abundance: NA
j_gene: TRBJ2-1
CDR3nt: TGTGCCAGCAGTCCATACCAGACAGGGTTCTTGGCTAACAATGAGCAGTTCTTC
CDR3aa: CASSPYQTGFLANNEQFF

v_gene: TRBV21-1
d_gene: NA
abundance: NA
j_gene: TRBJ1-5
CDR3nt: TGTGCCAGCAGCAAAGCCCCAGGGTGCAATCAGCCCCAGCATTTT
CDR3aa: CASSKAPGCNQPQHF

v_gene: TRBV12-5
d_gene: NA
abundance: NA
j_gene: TRBJ1-5
CDR3nt: TGTGCTAGTGGTTTGGCCCGAAATCAGCCCCAGCATTTT
CDR3aa: CASGLARNQPQHF

v_gene: TRBV7-6
d_gene: NA
abundance: NA
j_gene: TRBJ1-1
CDR3nt: TGTGCCAGCAGCTTAACTATTGGTGGGGATGAAGCTTTCTTT
CDR3aa: CASSLTIGGDEAFF

v_gene: TRBV7-9
d_gene: NA
abundance: NA
j_gene: TRBJ2-3
CDR3nt: TGTGCCAGCAGCTTAGTTTTACCAGTCGATACGCAGTATTTT
CDR3aa: CASSLVLPVDTQYF

v_gene: TRBV4-1
d_gene: NA
abundance: NA
j_gene: TRBJ1-6
CDR3nt: TGCGCCAGCAGCCAAGTTGAGGGACGGAATTCACCCCTCCACTTT
CDR3aa: CASSQVEGRNSPLHF

v_gene: TRBV27
d_gene: TRBD2
abundance: NA
j_gene: TRBJ2-2
CDR3nt: TGTGCCAGCAGTGCGCTACTAGCGGGGGGCACCGGGGAGCTGTTTTTT
CDR3aa: CASSALLAGGTGELFF

v_gene: TRBV4-1
d_gene: TRBD1
abundance: once
j_gene: TRBJ2-7
CDR3nt: TGCGCCAGCAGCCCAAAGACAGGGGGTTCCTACGAGCAGTACTTC
CDR3aa: CASSPKTGGSYEQYF

v_gene: TRBV4-1
d_gene: NA
abundance: NA
j_gene: TRBJ2-1
CDR3nt: TGCGCCAGCAGCTTAGACGCCAGCTCCTACAATGAGCAGTTCTTC
CDR3aa: CASSLDASSYNEQFF

v_gene: TRBV29-1
d_gene: NA
abundance: NA
j_gene: TRBJ2-7
CDR3nt: TGCAGCGTTGGTTCAGGGGGGAACGAGCAGTACTTC
CDR3aa: CSVGSGGNEQYF

v_gene: TRBV10-1
d_gene: NA
abundance: NA
j_gene: TRBJ2-3
CDR3nt: TGCGCCAGCAGCGACAGCGCGAGCACAGATACGCAGTATTTT
CDR3aa: CASSDSASTDTQYF

v_gene: TRBV5-4
d_gene: TRBD1
abundance: NA
j_gene: TRBJ2-7
CDR3nt: TGTGCCAGCAGCTCCTTTAGCCAGGGGGCCCACGAGCAGTACTTC
CDR3aa: CASSSFSQGAHEQYF

v_gene: TRBV5-6
d_gene: NA
abundance: NA
j_gene: TRBJ2-1
CDR3nt: TGTGCCAGCAGCCGACCCGTGACGGGGACCTACAATGAGCAGTTCTTC
CDR3aa: CASSRPVTGTYNEQFF

v_gene: TRBV6-5
d_gene: NA
abundance: NA
j_gene: TRBJ1-1
CDR3nt: TGTGCCAGCCGGGCGGGTGTAGGAACTGAAGCTTTCTTT
CDR3aa: CASRAGVGTEAFF

v_gene: TRBV19
d_gene: NA
abundance: NA
j_gene: TRBJ2-7
CDR3nt: TGTGCCAGTAGTCCACACTTAGACGCCTCCTACGAGCAGTACTTC
CDR3aa: CASSPHLDASYEQYF